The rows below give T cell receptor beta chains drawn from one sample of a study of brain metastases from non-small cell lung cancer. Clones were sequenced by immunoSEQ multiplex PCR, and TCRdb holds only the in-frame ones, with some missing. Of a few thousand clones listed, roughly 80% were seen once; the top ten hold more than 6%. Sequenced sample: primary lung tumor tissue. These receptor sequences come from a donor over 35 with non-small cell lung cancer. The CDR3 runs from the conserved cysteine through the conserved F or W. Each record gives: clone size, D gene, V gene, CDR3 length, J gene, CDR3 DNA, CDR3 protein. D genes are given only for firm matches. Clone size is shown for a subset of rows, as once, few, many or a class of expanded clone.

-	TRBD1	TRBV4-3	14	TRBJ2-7	TGCGCCAGCAGCCCGAGACAGGGGATCTACGAGCAGTACTTC	CASSPRQGIYEQYF
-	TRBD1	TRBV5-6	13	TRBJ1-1	TGTGCCAGCAGCTTGGCAGGGGGCGGTGAAGCTTTCTTT	CASSLAGGGEAFF
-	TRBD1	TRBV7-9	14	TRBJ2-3	TGTACCAGCAGCTCCGACAGGGGTCGAGATACGCAGTATTTT	CTSSSDRGRDTQYF
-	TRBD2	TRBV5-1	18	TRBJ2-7	TGCGCCAGCAGCTTGGAGCCCCCCACTAGCGGGGGGGACTACGAGCAGTACTTC	CASSLEPPTSGGDYEQYF
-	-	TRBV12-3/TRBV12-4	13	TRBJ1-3	TGTGCCAGCAGTTTGGGCCAGGGAAACACCATATATTTT	CASSLGQGNTIYF
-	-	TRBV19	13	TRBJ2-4	TGTGCCAGTAGTATCTCCTACCGAAACATTCAGTACTTC	CASSISYRNIQYF
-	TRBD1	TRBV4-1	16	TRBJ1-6	TGCGCCAGCAGCCAAGAGTGGGACAGCCATAATTCACCCCTCCACTTT	CASSQEWDSHNSPLHF
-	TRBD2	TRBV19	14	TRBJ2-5	TGTGCCAGTAGGATAACGGGGGGGCAAGAGACCCAGTACTTC	CASRITGGQETQYF
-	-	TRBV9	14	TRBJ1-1	TGTGCCAGCAGCGCCCACGAGGGAAGGACTGAAGCTTTCTTT	CASSAHEGRTEAFF
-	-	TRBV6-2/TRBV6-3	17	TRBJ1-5	TGTGCCAGCAGTCCCCGGGGAATCATCACCAGCAATCAGCCCCAGCATTTT	CASSPRGIITSNQPQHF
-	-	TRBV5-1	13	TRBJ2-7	TGCGCCAGCAGCTTGGGGGGGCCTTACGAGCAGTACTTC	CASSLGGPYEQYF
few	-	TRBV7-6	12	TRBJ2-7	TGTGCCAGCAGCGACGACATCTACGAGCAGTACTTC	CASSDDIYEQYF
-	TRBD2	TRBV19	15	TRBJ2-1	TGTGCCAGTACCTTAAGCGGGGAGCCCTACAATGAGCAGTTCTTC	CASTLSGEPYNEQFF
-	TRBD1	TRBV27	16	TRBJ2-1	TGTGCCAGCAGGTTCACAGGGGTCAGCTCCTACAATGAGCAGTTCTTC	CASRFTGVSSYNEQFF